These T cell receptor beta chains were read from a single sample in a study of blood T cell repertoires in COVID-19. Sequenced by immunoSEQ multiplex PCR; TCRdb stores in-frame clones only, minus some. The sample shows over 250,000 clones, around 87% of them seen only once. Sequencing was carried out using peripheral blood. The receptors come from a woman aged 40 to 55 who had recovered from COVID-19. CDR3s include the opening cysteine and the closing phenylalanine or tryptophan. Each record gives: J gene, clone size, V gene, D gene, CDR3 protein, CDR3 DNA. A D gene is named only where the DNA matches it firmly. Size is stated for part of the rows, as once, few or many counts, or as a class when the clone is expanded.

J gene: TRBJ1-2
clone size: many
V gene: TRBV5-1
D gene: TRBD1
CDR3 protein: CASSFVRSRGQGAFGYTF
CDR3 DNA: TGCGCCAGCAGCTTCGTAAGGTCTCGAGGACAGGGGGCTTTCGGCTACACCTTC

J gene: TRBJ2-5
clone size: NA
V gene: TRBV11-3
D gene: NA
CDR3 protein: CASSLSSGQTQYF
CDR3 DNA: TGTGCCAGCAGCTTATCGAGCGGGCAGACGCAGTACTTC

J gene: TRBJ2-1
clone size: once
V gene: TRBV15
D gene: TRBD2
CDR3 protein: CATSRVTGGNEQFF
CDR3 DNA: TGTGCCACCAGCAGAGTGACGGGGGGCAATGAGCAGTTCTTC

J gene: TRBJ1-1
clone size: NA
V gene: TRBV20-1
D gene: NA
CDR3 protein: CSATPGTEAFF
CDR3 DNA: TGCAGTGCTACCCCGGGCACTGAAGCTTTCTTT

J gene: TRBJ2-6
clone size: NA
V gene: TRBV5-1
D gene: NA
CDR3 protein: CASSLGTPGANVLTF
CDR3 DNA: TGCGCCAGCAGCTTGGGGACTCCTGGGGCCAACGTCCTGACTTTC

J gene: TRBJ1-1
clone size: NA
V gene: TRBV29-1
D gene: NA
CDR3 protein: CSVLEGGEKAFF
CDR3 DNA: TGCAGCGTCCTCGAGGGTGGGGAGAAAGCTTTCTTT

J gene: TRBJ1-5
clone size: NA
V gene: TRBV6-1
D gene: NA
CDR3 protein: CASSAGQVGRNQPQHF
CDR3 DNA: TGTGCCAGCAGTGCCGGGCAGGTGGGGCGCAATCAGCCCCAGCATTTT

J gene: TRBJ2-7
clone size: NA
V gene: TRBV6-2/TRBV6-3
D gene: NA
CDR3 protein: CASSYLHSTSYEQYF
CDR3 DNA: TGTGCCAGCAGTTATTTACATTCAACATCCTACGAGCAGTACTTC

J gene: TRBJ1-6
clone size: once
V gene: TRBV15
D gene: NA
CDR3 protein: CATSRDAIYRGNSPLHF
CDR3 DNA: TGTGCCACCAGCAGAGATGCCATTTATAGGGGAAATTCACCCCTCCACTTT

J gene: TRBJ1-5
clone size: NA
V gene: TRBV5-5
D gene: NA
CDR3 protein: CASSLDGNSNQPQHF
CDR3 DNA: TGTGCCAGCAGCTTGGACGGGAATAGCAATCAGCCCCAGCATTTT

J gene: TRBJ2-7
clone size: NA
V gene: TRBV13
D gene: NA
CDR3 protein: CASSQSYEQYF
CDR3 DNA: TGTGCCAGCAGCCAATCCTACGAGCAGTACTTC

J gene: TRBJ2-7
clone size: NA
V gene: TRBV12-3/TRBV12-4
D gene: NA
CDR3 protein: CASSLSQAYEQYF
CDR3 DNA: TGTGCCAGCAGTTTATCCCAGGCCTACGAGCAGTACTTC

J gene: TRBJ1-6
clone size: NA
V gene: TRBV2
D gene: NA
CDR3 protein: CASRQGFSYNSPLHF
CDR3 DNA: TGTGCCAGCAGGCAGGGCTTTTCCTATAATTCACCCCTCCACTTT

J gene: TRBJ2-7
clone size: NA
V gene: TRBV5-1
D gene: NA
CDR3 protein: CASSWREDSYEQYF
CDR3 DNA: TGCGCCAGCAGCTGGCGCGAGGATTCCTACGAGCAGTACTTC

J gene: TRBJ1-6
clone size: NA
V gene: TRBV11-2
D gene: NA
CDR3 protein: CASSLYSTPLHF
CDR3 DNA: TGTGCCAGCAGCTTATACAGCACACCCCTCCACTTT

J gene: TRBJ1-5
clone size: NA
V gene: TRBV27
D gene: TRBD1
CDR3 protein: CASSDRGPDQPQHF
CDR3 DNA: TGTGCCAGCAGCGACAGGGGGCCCGATCAGCCCCAGCATTTT

J gene: TRBJ1-2
clone size: NA
V gene: TRBV7-6
D gene: TRBD1
CDR3 protein: CASSSLTGPYGYTF
CDR3 DNA: TGTGCCAGCAGCTCGCTGACAGGGCCCTATGGCTACACCTTC

J gene: TRBJ2-7
clone size: NA
V gene: TRBV5-1
D gene: TRBD2
CDR3 protein: CASSDRDYPYEQYF
CDR3 DNA: TGCGCCAGCAGCGACCGGGACTATCCCTACGAGCAGTACTTC

J gene: TRBJ2-1
clone size: few
V gene: TRBV7-2
D gene: TRBD2
CDR3 protein: CASSLSSGGYNEQFF
CDR3 DNA: TGTGCCAGCAGCTTATCTAGCGGGGGTTACAATGAGCAGTTCTTC

J gene: TRBJ2-7
clone size: NA
V gene: TRBV10-3
D gene: NA
CDR3 protein: CAISETSEQYF
CDR3 DNA: TGTGCCATCAGTGAGACATCAGAGCAGTACTTC

J gene: TRBJ1-6
clone size: NA
V gene: TRBV27
D gene: TRBD1
CDR3 protein: CASSFTGTGVSPLHF
CDR3 DNA: TGTGCCAGCAGTTTTACGGGGACAGGGGTATCACCCCTCCACTTT

J gene: TRBJ1-1
clone size: NA
V gene: TRBV10-3
D gene: NA
CDR3 protein: CAISESRGNTEAFF
CDR3 DNA: TGTGCCATCAGTGAGAGTAGGGGTAACACTGAAGCTTTCTTT

J gene: TRBJ2-1
clone size: NA
V gene: TRBV10-1
D gene: TRBD1
CDR3 protein: CASSASGTGYNEQFF
CDR3 DNA: TGCGCCAGCAGTGCATCCGGGACAGGGTACAATGAGCAGTTCTTC

J gene: TRBJ2-7
clone size: NA
V gene: TRBV28
D gene: NA
CDR3 protein: CASRSQGPTYEQYF
CDR3 DNA: TGTGCCAGCAGGTCCCAGGGTCCCACCTACGAGCAGTACTTC

J gene: TRBJ2-1
clone size: NA
V gene: TRBV21-1
D gene: NA
CDR3 protein: CASSKGAGFCYNEQFF
CDR3 DNA: TGTGCCAGCAGCAAAGGGGCAGGGTTTTGCTACAATGAGCAGTTCTTC

J gene: TRBJ1-3
clone size: NA
V gene: TRBV19
D gene: NA
CDR3 protein: CASSIDSKSGNTIYF
CDR3 DNA: TGTGCCAGTAGTATTGACAGCAAATCTGGAAACACCATATATTTT

J gene: TRBJ2-7
clone size: NA
V gene: TRBV4-3
D gene: TRBD2
CDR3 protein: CASSQVGGAGEQYF
CDR3 DNA: TGCGCCAGCAGCCAAGTCGGGGGGGCGGGAGAGCAGTACTTC

J gene: TRBJ2-3
clone size: once
V gene: TRBV18
D gene: TRBD2
CDR3 protein: CASSPRGGNTDTQYF
CDR3 DNA: TGTGCCAGCTCACCACGGGGGGGTAACACAGATACGCAGTATTTT

J gene: TRBJ1-1
clone size: NA
V gene: TRBV9
D gene: NA
CDR3 protein: CASSVEPHLNTEAFF
CDR3 DNA: TGTGCCAGCAGCGTAGAGCCGCACCTGAACACTGAAGCTTTCTTT

J gene: TRBJ2-5
clone size: NA
V gene: TRBV30
D gene: NA
CDR3 protein: CSLGRGWETQYF
CDR3 DNA: TGTTCCCTGGGGAGGGGGTGGGAGACCCAGTACTTC

J gene: TRBJ1-5
clone size: NA
V gene: TRBV19
D gene: NA
CDR3 protein: CASKPDSLGQPQHF
CDR3 DNA: TGTGCCAGTAAACCGGACAGCCTCGGGCAGCCCCAGCATTTT

J gene: TRBJ1-6
clone size: NA
V gene: TRBV10-2
D gene: TRBD1
CDR3 protein: CASSEPTGQGGGSPLHF
CDR3 DNA: TGCGCCAGCAGTGAGCCAACGGGACAGGGGGGAGGTTCACCCCTCCACTTT

J gene: TRBJ1-1
clone size: NA
V gene: TRBV20-1
D gene: NA
CDR3 protein: CSAATGISAFF
CDR3 DNA: TGCAGTGCTGCTACAGGAATATCAGCTTTCTTT

J gene: TRBJ2-1
clone size: NA
V gene: TRBV10-3
D gene: NA
CDR3 protein: CAISATDYNEQFF
CDR3 DNA: TGTGCCATCAGTGCTACAGACTACAATGAGCAGTTCTTC

J gene: TRBJ1-4
clone size: NA
V gene: TRBV4-1
D gene: NA
CDR3 protein: CASSQESWYSNNEKLFF
CDR3 DNA: TGCGCCAGCAGCCAAGAGTCGTGGTACAGTAATAATGAAAAACTGTTTTTT